The clone carrying this T cell receptor (beta chain) has ten or more counts. The data are from a study of HIV-infected children after antiretroviral therapy interruption. Study as a whole: EBV and CMV exposure was recorded in most children.

The treatment here: PENTA 11 planned treatment interruption arm or continuous ART arm. Naive CD4+ CD45RA+ CD45RO- T cells were FACS-sorted from thawed PBMCs. The CDR3 covers 13 residues. From germline, CDR1 is ENHRY and CDR2 SYGVKD. Trimming took off 0 bases at V and 8 bases at J, with 8 bases between the two ends. The TCR library was built from RNA with a 3' RACE protocol and unique molecular identifiers. A single record per CDR3 protein comes from TCRdb applying MiXCR to the 3' RACE reads. Altogether about 46,000 distinct CDR3 sequences are present, around 4.7% being singletons, with the ten largest covering almost 0.7%.

The source material was CD45RA+ CD4+ T cells from PBMCs, pooled from several time points, sampled from a donor given antiretroviral therapy, either interrupted or continuous. Noted subset: naive CD4+ CD45RA+ CD45RO- T cells. The rearrangement links TRBV10-3 to TRBJ2-1, with D hard to call. This sequence originates from a pool of human donors with HIV. The chain's CDR3 is CAISESNGDEQFF. The CDR3, as DNA: TGTGCCATCAGTGAGTCGAATGGGGATGAGCAGTTCTTC.